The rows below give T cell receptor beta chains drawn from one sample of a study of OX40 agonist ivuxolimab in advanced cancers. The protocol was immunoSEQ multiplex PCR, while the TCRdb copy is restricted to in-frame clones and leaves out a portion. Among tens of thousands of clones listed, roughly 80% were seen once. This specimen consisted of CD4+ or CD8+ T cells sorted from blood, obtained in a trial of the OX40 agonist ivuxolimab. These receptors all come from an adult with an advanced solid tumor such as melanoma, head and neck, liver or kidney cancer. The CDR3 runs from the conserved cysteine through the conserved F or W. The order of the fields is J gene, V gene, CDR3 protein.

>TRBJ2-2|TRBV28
CASSLSISGSGELFF
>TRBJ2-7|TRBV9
CASSVGTGGTYEQYF
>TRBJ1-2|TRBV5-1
CASSLAGTDYGYTF
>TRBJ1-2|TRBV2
CASSEFGTEIQGYTF
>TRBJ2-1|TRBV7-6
CASSPLTGSGRQGNEQFF
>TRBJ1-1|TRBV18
CASSPYMNTEAFF
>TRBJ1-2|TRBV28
CASISLGGHQSSNYGYTF
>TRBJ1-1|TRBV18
CASSPSRDREAFF
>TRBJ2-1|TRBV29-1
CSVGSGGAGNEQFF
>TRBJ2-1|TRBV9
CASSVVEREFGEQFF
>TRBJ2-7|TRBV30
CAWSVGTAYEQYF
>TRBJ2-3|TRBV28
CASSPQGLWGTDTQYF
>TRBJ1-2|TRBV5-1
CASSLAQADYGYTF
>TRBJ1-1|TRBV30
CAWSVPQSRAFF
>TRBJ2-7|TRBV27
CASSLSLASSYEQYF
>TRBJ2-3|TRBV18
CASSPIGQDTQYF
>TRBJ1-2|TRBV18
CASSPRTGVSGYTF
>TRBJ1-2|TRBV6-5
CASSYSRGNNYGYTF
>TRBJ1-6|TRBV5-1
CASSLEPGSSYNSPLHF
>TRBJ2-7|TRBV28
CASTSADTLYEQYF
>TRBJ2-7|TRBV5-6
CASSLGNLGEQYF
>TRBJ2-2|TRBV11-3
CASSLGQNTGELFF
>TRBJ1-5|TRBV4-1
CASSRTGNSNQPQHF
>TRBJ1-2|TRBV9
CASSPRITGEGSDGYTF
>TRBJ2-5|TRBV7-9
CASSLRGPEGETQYF
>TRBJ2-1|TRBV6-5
CASSSGLAGNNEQFF
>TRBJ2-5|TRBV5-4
CASSLAEGLETQYF
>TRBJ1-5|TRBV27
CASSSTGEGQPQHF
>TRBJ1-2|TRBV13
CASSPRQGLYVGYTF
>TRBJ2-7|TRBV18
CASSPSHGYEQYF
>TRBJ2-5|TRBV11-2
CASSLTSGGVVETQYF
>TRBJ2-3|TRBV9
CASSGGGRTDTQYF
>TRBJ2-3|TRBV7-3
CASRLQGGTQYF
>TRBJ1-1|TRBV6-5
CASSYLTGEQAFF
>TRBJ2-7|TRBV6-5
CASSSGSYEQYF
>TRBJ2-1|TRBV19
CASRTTGTSLYNEQFF
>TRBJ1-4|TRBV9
CASSTGTGKPEKLFF
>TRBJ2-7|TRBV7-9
CASSLGQGGIFRLEQYF
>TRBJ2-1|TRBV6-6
CASRSGLFNEQFF
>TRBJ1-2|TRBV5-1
CASSSGQSYGYTF
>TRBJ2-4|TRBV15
CATSSDPGRNIQYF
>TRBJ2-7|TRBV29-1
CSTRTVPGYEQYF
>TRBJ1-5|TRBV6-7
CASSQEGDFNQPQHF
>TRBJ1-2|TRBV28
CASTQTLVQGYGYTF
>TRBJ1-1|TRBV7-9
CASSSDRSGLMNTEAFF
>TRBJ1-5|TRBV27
CASSPQRQSLYSNQPQHF
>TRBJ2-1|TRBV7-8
CASSPRMERGGKFF
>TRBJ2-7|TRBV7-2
CASSLTQLTYEQYF
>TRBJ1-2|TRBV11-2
CASSGTGGGYGYTF
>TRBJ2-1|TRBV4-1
CASSQDYGTSGVNEQFF